This T cell receptor beta chain is drawn from a study of T-cell reconstitution after alpha-beta-depleted transplantation in children. Study-wide results and caveats: Surviving thymic progenitors and recipient T cells were the source of high TCRbeta diversity at day 60 in some patients. Reports say that about two months after transplant, the alpha-beta T cells came out of several hundred graft clones that had expanded. Newly produced T cells mostly accounted for T-cell counts and diversity one year post-transplant.

As for this clonotype: Antigen specificity is unknown.

Unique molecular identifiers featured in how the TCRbeta library was prepared. Each CDR3 protein gets one entry after TCRdb re-called the PCR reads with MiXCR. Among 780,000 or so distinct CDR3 sequences listed, roughly 15% were seen once. The germline gives CDR1 LGHDT, CDR2 YNNKEL (reference sequence). There are 15 residues in the CDR3. Trimming removed 0 bases from V and 1 base from J, with 9 bases in between. Source: PBMCs, mostly from graft donor cells, taken 360 days after TCRalphabeta/CD19-depleted stem cell transplant. The clonotype originates from a male patient between 10 and 17 years old who had a stem cell transplant for acute lymphoblastic leukemia, so the T cells may come from the graft donor. The V and J genes are TRBV3-1 and TRBJ1-1; no reliable D call. The chain's CDR3 is CASSQDRKGNTEAFF. The CDR3 bases are TGTGCCAGCAGCCAAGATAGGAAGGGGAACACTGAAGCTTTCTTT.